What follows describes a single T cell receptor (beta chain). In the source study's methods: From reference gene primer amplification, estimates of nucleated cell counts were derived. Clones were sequenced by immunoSEQ multiplex PCR, and TCRdb holds only the in-frame ones, with some missing. V and J calls plus clone size are reproduced from that table; the DNA served to infer D and trimming. Of approximately 130,000 clones listed, roughly four fifths are singletons. The data were obtained in a study of blood T cell repertoires in COVID-19. Study-level information: Sites across the United States, Italy and Spain contributed samples from acute and convalescent COVID-19. T cells, B-cell-depleted T cells, or PBMCs provided the cDNA or gDNA that served as material.

The CDR3 runs to 13 residues. From germline, CDR1 is SEHNR and CDR2 FQNEAQ (reference sequence). The junction had 5 bases not matched to a gene; V was cut back by 8 bases and J by 2 bases. The chain joins TRBV7-9 to TRBJ2-5; 7 bases match TRBD2. The sequence was obtained from a human donor in a cohort sampled during active COVID-19. Input material: peripheral blood. The CDR3 here is CASGPSGQETQYF. In DNA, the CDR3 is TGTGCCAGCGGGCCTAGCGGACAAGAGACCCAGTACTTC.